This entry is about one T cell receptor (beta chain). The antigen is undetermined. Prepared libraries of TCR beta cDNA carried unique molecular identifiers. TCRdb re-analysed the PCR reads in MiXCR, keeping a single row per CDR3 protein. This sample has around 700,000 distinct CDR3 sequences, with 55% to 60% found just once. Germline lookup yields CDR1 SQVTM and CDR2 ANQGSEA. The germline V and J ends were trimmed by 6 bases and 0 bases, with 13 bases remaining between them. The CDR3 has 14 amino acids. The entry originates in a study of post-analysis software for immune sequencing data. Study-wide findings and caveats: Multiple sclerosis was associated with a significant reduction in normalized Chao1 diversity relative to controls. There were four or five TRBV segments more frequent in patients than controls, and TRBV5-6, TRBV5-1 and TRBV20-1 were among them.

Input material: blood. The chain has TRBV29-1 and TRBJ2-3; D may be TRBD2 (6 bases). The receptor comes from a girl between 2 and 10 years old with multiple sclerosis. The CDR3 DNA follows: TGCAGCGTCCAGACTAGGCTAAGCACAGATACGCAGTATTTT. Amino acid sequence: CSVQTRLSTDTQYF.